Presented here are 20 T cell receptor beta chains from one specimen sequenced in a study of blood T cell repertoires in COVID-19. The data were produced by immunoSEQ multiplex PCR, yet TCRdb's version contains in-frame clones alone and is incomplete. The sample carries a few hundred thousand clones, around 85% recorded once. Material: PBMCs or T cells enriched from blood (not recorded which). These TCRs come from a woman aged 40 to 55 with acute COVID-19.

The chain employs TRBV7-6 and TRBJ2-7; 9 bases are shared with TRBD1. The CDR3 extends over 14 amino acids. Losses at the gene ends were 5 bases for V and 2 bases for J; bases not matched to a gene: 4. Germline CDR1 SGHVS, CDR2 FNYEAQ. The CDR3 protein is CASSPGQGPYEQYF. The DNA for the CDR3 is TGTGCCAGCAGCCCGGGACAGGGCCCCTACGAGCAGTACTTC.

This rearrangement joins TRBV20-1 to TRBJ2-7; D gene ambiguous. This CDR3 comprises 11 residues. Germline V CDR1 and CDR2: DFQATT, SNEGSKA (reference sequence). With 5 bases removed from V and 5 bases from J, the gap between germline ends came to 10 bases. The CDR3 DNA reads TGCAGTGCTTTTCTAGGAGACGAGCAGTACTTC. It translates to CSAFLGDEQYF.

The rearrangement joins TRBV28 to TRBJ1-5, with D perhaps TRBD1 (5 bases). V was shortened by 6 bases and J by 3 bases, with 15 bases between the two germline ends. This CDR3 comprises 15 residues. The V gene's germline CDR1 is MDHEN and CDR2 SYDVKM. The CDR3 DNA reads as TGTGCCAGCAGCACACCCCAGGGTATCAATCAGCCCCAGCATTTT. This encodes CASSTPQGINQPQHF.

The rearrangement links TRBV7-8 to TRBJ1-6; D perhaps matches TRBD1 (5 bases). The ends were cut back, 5 bases at V and 8 bases at J, with 16 bases in the middle. The CDR3 is 15 amino acids. Germline V gene lookup returns CDR1 SGHVS and CDR2 FQNEAQ. The CDR3 spells CASSRIRGNDSPLHF. CDR3 in DNA: TGTGCCAGCAGCCGCATAAGGGGAAATGATTCACCCCTCCACTTT.

This clone was found once. The chain carries TRBV28 and TRBJ1-2; the D gene is possibly TRBD1 (5 bases). Per germline, CDR1 MDHEN and CDR2 SYDVKM. The CDR3 runs 13 residues. Trimming pared 5 bases from V and 3 bases from J, leaving 10 bases between. The CDR3 loop reads CASSGGADYGYTF. The CDR3 DNA is TGTGCCAGCAGTGGTGGGGCGGACTATGGCTACACCTTC.

The rearrangement uses TRBV28 and TRBJ2-3; 10 bases match TRBD2. The CDR3 has 14 amino acids. Germline loops: CDR1 MDHEN, CDR2 SYDVKM. Trimming at V came to 7 bases and at J to 2 bases, leaving 3 bases not matched to a gene. The CDR3 nucleotides read TGTGCCAGCACTGGACTAGCGGTCACAGATACGCAGTATTTT. Its protein product is CASTGLAVTDTQYF. The full variable domain, its missing parts supplied by reference TRBV28 and TRBJ2-3, is DVKVTQSSRYLVKRTGEKVFLECVQDMDHENMFWYRQDPGLGLRLIYFSYDVKMKEKGDIPEGYSVSREKKERFSLILESASTNQTSMYLCASTGLAVTDTQYFGPGTRLTVL.

The rearrangement joins TRBV11-2 to TRBJ2-7; tentative D call: TRBD1 (6 bases). Looked up from germline, CDR1 is SGHAT and CDR2 is FQNNGV. This CDR3 has 14 residues. The V end lost 5 bases, the J end lost 4 bases, and 15 bases lay between the germline ends. CDR3: CASSRWDTTYEQYF. In DNA, the CDR3 is TGTGCCAGCAGCCGGTGGGACACTACTTACGAGCAGTACTTC. Variable domain in full (rest from reference TRBV11-2 and TRBJ2-7): EAGVAQSPRYKIIEKRQSVAFWCNPISGHATLYWYQQILGQGPKLLIQFQNNGVVDDSQLPKDRFSAERLKGVDSTLKIQPAKLEDSAVYLCASSRWDTTYEQYFGPGTRLTVT.

V and J are TRBV5-1 and TRBJ1-6, with D unresolved. V lost 3 bases and J 2 bases, leaving 9 bases between the germline ends. The length of the CDR3 is 15 residues. CDR1 and CDR2 from the germline V gene are SGHRS and YFSETQ. The chain's CDR3 is CASSWQAAYNSPLHF. DNA for the CDR3: TGCGCCAGCAGCTGGCAGGCAGCCTATAATTCACCCCTCCACTTT. Variable domain in full (rest from reference TRBV5-1 and TRBJ1-6): KAGVTQTPRYLIKTRGQQVTLSCSPISGHRSVSWYQQTPGQGLQFLFEYFSETQRNKGNFPGRFSGRQFSNSRSEMNVSTLELGDSALYLCASSWQAAYNSPLHFGNGTRLTVT.

The chain joins TRBV3-1 (or the pseudogene TRBV3-2) to TRBJ2-2; 10 nucleotides align to TRBD2. The V and J ends lost 1 base and 2 bases, in that order; junction bases with no gene match: 1. The CDR3 runs 16 residues. From germline, CDR1 is LGHDT and CDR2 YNNKEL (reference sequence). CDR3 protein: CASSQGLAGNTGELFF. As DNA, the CDR3 is TGTGCCAGCAGCCAAGGACTAGCGGGTAACACCGGGGAGCTGTTTTTT.

This chain links TRBV5-1 with TRBJ2-7, with D tentatively TRBD1 (7 bases). Trimming removed 3 bases from V and 5 bases from J, with 18 bases in between. Germline CDR1 reads SGHRS; CDR2 reads YFSETQ. This CDR3 is 15 amino acids long. CDR3 in amino acids: CASSSAGRGVDEQYF. The CDR3 DNA is TGCGCCAGCAGCTCCGCGGGCAGGGGGGTTGACGAGCAGTACTTC.

The chain uses TRBV27 and TRBJ2-3; TRBD2 matches 7 bases. Germline CDR1 MNHEY, CDR2 SMNVEV (reference sequence). V lost 2 bases, J lost 4 bases, and 6 bases stayed unmatched. CDR3 length: 15 amino acids. The CDR3 DNA reads as TGTGCCAGCAGTTTACGACTAGCCGGGCCAGATACGCAGTATTTT. This translates into CASSLRLAGPDTQYF.

Only one count was recorded for this clone. The CDR3 DNA is TGTGCCAGCAGACCACAACAGGGGATGAACACTGAAGCTTTCTTT. Translation: CASRPQQGMNTEAFF. J is TRBJ1-1 and V is TRBV6-5, with 7 bases fitting TRBD1. This CDR3 region has 15 residues. CDR1 and CDR2 from the germline V gene are MNHEY and SVGAGI. Trimming at V came to 6 bases and at J to 0 bases, leaving 7 bases not matched to a gene.

Here the CDR3 reads CASSYSGTSGRYEQYF. The CDR3 DNA sequence: TGTGCCAGCAGTTACTCAGGGACTAGCGGTCGCTACGAGCAGTACTTC. The rearrangement uses TRBV6-5 and TRBJ2-7; 11 nucleotides line up with TRBD2. Germline CDR1 MNHEY, CDR2 SVGAGI. V shed 0 bases, J shed 3 bases, and the junction held 4 bases outside the gene matches. The CDR3 spans 16 residues.

This clone came up a few times. This chain connects TRBV4-1 to TRBJ1-2, with D possibly being TRBD1 (5 bases). The CDR3 covers 15 residues. The germline V and J ends were trimmed by 0 bases and 4 bases, with 12 bases remaining between them. From germline, CDR1 is MGHRA and CDR2 YSYEKL. DNA of the CDR3: TGCGCCAGCAGCCAAGACGCCCGACAGCTCTATGGCTACACCTTC. It specifies CASSQDARQLYGYTF.

The V gene is TRBV13, the J gene TRBJ2-7; TRBD2 aligns across 8 bases. V lost 5 bases to trimming and J lost 1 base; unmatched junction nucleotides: 7. This CDR3 has 15 amino acids. Germline V lookup: CDR1 PRHDT, CDR2 FYEKMQ (reference sequence). The CDR3 is CASSPPGGRSYEQYF. The CDR3 bases are TGTGCCAGCAGCCCCCCGGGGGGGAGGTCCTACGAGCAGTACTTC.

The chain employs TRBV7-8 and TRBJ1-1, with 10 nucleotides matching TRBD1. CDR1 is SGHVS, CDR2 FQNEAQ, per germline. Germline trimming cut 3 bases from V and 1 base from J; bases unmatched to any gene: 2. The CDR3 spans 15 residues. The CDR3 DNA reads as TGTGCCAGCAGCTTTCGGGACAGGGGGAACACTGAAGCTTTCTTT. Protein product: CASSFRDRGNTEAFF.

This clone was detected only once. The chain uses TRBV9 and TRBJ2-2; 10 nucleotides match TRBD1. J gave up 5 bases and V 5 bases, and 12 bases lay outside the gene matches. This CDR3 has 17 amino acids. Germline V gene data show CDR1 as SGDLS and CDR2 as YYNGEE. The CDR3 region is CASSLGTGARGTGELFF. CDR3 bases: TGTGCCAGCAGTCTAGGGACAGGGGCCCGAGGTACCGGGGAGCTGTTTTTT. Together with reference TRBV9 and TRBJ2-2, the CDR3 gives the full variable domain: DSGVTQTPKHLITATGQRVTLRCSPRSGDLSVYWYQQSLDQGLQFLIQYYNGEERAKGNILERFSAQQFPDLHSELNLSSLELGDSALYFCASSLGTGARGTGELFFGEGSRLTVL.

The chain couples TRBV18 to TRBJ2-3; TRBD2 aligns across 7 bases. Germline V lookup: CDR1 KGHSH, CDR2 LQKENI. This CDR3 has 16 amino acids. Losses at the gene ends were 4 bases for V and 2 bases for J; bases not matched to a gene: 9. CDR3 region: CASSLQREKLTDTQYF. In nucleotides, the CDR3 is TGTGCCAGCTCACTCCAGCGGGAAAAGCTCACAGATACGCAGTATTTT.

CDR3: CASSMGANNSPLHF. In nucleotides, the CDR3 is TGTGCCAGTAGTATGGGGGCCAATAATTCACCCCTCCACTTT. The rearrangement uses TRBV19 and TRBJ1-6; D is possibly TRBD1 (6 bases). The CDR3 is 14 amino acids. V lost 3 bases to trimming and J lost 5 bases, with 8 bases between them. Per the germline V gene, CDR1 is LNHDA and CDR2 is SQIVND (reference sequence).

The chain uses TRBV19 and TRBJ2-1, with a possible D match to TRBD2 (6 bases). Germline CDR1 reads LNHDA; CDR2 reads SQIVND (reference sequence). The CDR3 has 15 residues. V was cut by 5 bases and J by 2 bases, with 13 bases left in between. CDR3 coding DNA: TGTGCCAGTAGTTCAAGGGAGGCCCCCTACAATGAGCAGTTCTTC. Protein: CASSSREAPYNEQFF.